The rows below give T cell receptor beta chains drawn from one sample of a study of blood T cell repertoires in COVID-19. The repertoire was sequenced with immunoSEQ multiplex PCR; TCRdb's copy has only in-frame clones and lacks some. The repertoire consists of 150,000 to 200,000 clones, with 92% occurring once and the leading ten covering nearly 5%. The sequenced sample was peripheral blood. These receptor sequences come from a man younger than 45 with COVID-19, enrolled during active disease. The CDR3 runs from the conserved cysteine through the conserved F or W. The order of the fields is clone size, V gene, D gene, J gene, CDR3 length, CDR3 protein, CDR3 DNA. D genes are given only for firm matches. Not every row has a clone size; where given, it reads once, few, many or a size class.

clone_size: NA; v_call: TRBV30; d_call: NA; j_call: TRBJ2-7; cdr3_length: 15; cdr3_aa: CAWTNDGGPNYEQYF; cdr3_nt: TGTGCCTGGACCAACGACGGGGGACCTAACTACGAGCAGTACTTC
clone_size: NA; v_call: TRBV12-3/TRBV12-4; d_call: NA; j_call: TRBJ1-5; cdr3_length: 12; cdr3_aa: CASSLNFQPQHF; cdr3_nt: TGTGCCAGCAGTTTAAACTTTCAGCCCCAGCATTTT
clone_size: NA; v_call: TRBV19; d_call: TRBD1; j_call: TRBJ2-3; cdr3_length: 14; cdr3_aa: CASRTDRSTDTQYF; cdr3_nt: TGTGCCAGTAGGACGGACAGGAGCACAGATACGCAGTATTTT
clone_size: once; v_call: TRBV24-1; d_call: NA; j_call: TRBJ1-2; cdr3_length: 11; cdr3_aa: CATSDLKGYTF; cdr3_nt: TGTGCCACCAGTGATCTAAAAGGCTACACCTTC
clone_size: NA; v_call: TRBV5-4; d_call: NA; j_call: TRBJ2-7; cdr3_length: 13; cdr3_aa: CASSLMGAYEQYF; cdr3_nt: TGTGCCAGCAGCTTAATGGGCGCCTACGAGCAGTACTTC
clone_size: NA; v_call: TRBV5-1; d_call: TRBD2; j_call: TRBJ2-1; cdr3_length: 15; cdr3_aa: CASSPAGASYNEQFF; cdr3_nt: TGCGCCAGCAGCCCAGCGGGGGCATCCTACAATGAGCAGTTCTTC
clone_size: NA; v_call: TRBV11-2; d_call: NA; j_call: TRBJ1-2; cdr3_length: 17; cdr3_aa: CASSSVRGASSYYGYTF; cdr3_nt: TGTGCCAGCAGCTCCGTCAGGGGCGCCAGTTCCTACTATGGCTACACCTTC
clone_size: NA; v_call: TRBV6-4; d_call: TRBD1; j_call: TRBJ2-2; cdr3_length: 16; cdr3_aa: CASSDTGQGAAGELFF; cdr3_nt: TGTGCCAGCAGTGACACGGGACAGGGGGCTGCCGGGGAGCTGTTTTTT
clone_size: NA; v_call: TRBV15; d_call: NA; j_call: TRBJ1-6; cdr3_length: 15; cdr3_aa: CATSSRSSYNSPLHF; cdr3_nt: TGTGCCACCAGCAGCCGGAGCTCCTATAATTCACCCCTCCACTTT
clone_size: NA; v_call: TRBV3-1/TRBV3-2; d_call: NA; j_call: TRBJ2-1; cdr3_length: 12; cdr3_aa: CASSLSPLTRFF; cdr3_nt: TGTGCCAGCAGTCTTAGTCCCCTCACTAGGTTCTTC
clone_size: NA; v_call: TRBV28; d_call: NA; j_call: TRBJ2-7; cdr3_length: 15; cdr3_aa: CASSSSGQGSNEQYF; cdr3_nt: TGTGCCAGCTCCTCGTCGGGGCAGGGGTCAAACGAGCAGTACTTC
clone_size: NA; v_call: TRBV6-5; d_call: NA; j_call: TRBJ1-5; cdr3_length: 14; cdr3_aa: CASSPQASNQPQHF; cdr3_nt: TGTGCCAGCAGTCCCCAAGCTAGCAATCAGCCCCAGCATTTT
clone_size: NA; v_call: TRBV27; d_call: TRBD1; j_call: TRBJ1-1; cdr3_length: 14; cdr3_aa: CASSVRGRDTEAFF; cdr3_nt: TGTGCCAGCAGTGTTAGGGGGCGAGACACTGAAGCTTTCTTT
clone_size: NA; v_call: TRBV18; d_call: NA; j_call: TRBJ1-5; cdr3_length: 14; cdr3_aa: CASSEGNSNQPQHF; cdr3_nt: TGTGCCAGTTCCGAGGGCAATAGCAATCAGCCCCAGCATTTT
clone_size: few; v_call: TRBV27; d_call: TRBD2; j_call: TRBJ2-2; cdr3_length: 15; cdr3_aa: CASSFAGRAAGELFF; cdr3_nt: TGTGCCAGCAGTTTTGCCGGGAGGGCCGCCGGGGAGCTGTTTTTT
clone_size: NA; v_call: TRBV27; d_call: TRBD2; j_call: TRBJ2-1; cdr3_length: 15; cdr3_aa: CASSPRTSRDNEQFF; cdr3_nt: TGTGCCAGCAGCCCCCGGACTAGCCGAGACAATGAGCAGTTCTTC
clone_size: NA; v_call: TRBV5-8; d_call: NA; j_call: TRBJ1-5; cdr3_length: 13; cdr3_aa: CASRYREGQPQHF; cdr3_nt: TGTGCCAGCAGATACAGGGAAGGGCAGCCCCAGCATTTT
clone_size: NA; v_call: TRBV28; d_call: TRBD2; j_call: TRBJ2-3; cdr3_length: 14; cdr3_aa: CASASGSPTDTQYF; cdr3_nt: TGTGCCAGCGCCAGCGGGAGCCCCACAGATACGCAGTATTTT
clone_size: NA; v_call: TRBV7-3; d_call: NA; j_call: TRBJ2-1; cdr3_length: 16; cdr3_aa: CASSAQSPGYDNEQFF; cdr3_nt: TGTGCCAGCAGCGCCCAGTCCCCAGGGTATGATAATGAGCAGTTCTTC
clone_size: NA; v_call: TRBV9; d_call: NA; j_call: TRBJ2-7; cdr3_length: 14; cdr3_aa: CASSPAGAAYEQYF; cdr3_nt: TGTGCCAGCAGCCCTGCGGGGGCCGCCTACGAGCAGTACTTC
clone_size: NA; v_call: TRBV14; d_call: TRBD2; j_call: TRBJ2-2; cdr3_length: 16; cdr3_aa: CASSQVSGGGTGELFF; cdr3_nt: TGTGCCAGCAGCCAAGTGTCGGGAGGTGGTACCGGGGAGCTGTTTTTT
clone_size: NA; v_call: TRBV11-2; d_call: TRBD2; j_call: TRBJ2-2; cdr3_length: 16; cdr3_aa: CASSLVGSGMPGELFF; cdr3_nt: TGTGCCAGCAGCTTAGTCGGTAGCGGGATGCCCGGGGAGCTGTTTTTT
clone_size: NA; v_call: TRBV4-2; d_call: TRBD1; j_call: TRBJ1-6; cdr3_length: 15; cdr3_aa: CASSQDFRGNSPLHF; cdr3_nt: TGTGCCAGCAGCCAAGATTTCAGGGGGAATTCACCCCTCCACTTT
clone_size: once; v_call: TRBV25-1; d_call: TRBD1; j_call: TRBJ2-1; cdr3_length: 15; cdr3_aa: CASSGGWDRPNEQFF; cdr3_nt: TGTGCCAGCAGTGGGGGTTGGGACAGACCCAATGAGCAGTTCTTC
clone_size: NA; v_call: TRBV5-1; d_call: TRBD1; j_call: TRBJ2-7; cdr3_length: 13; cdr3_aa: CASSWTGDYEQYF; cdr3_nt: TGCGCCAGCAGCTGGACAGGGGACTACGAGCAGTACTTC
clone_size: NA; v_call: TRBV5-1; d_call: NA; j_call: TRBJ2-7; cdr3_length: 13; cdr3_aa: CASSFTQAYEQYF; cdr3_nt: TGCGCCAGCAGCTTTACACAGGCTTATGAGCAGTACTTC
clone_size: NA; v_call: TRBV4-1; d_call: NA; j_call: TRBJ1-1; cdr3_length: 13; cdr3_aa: CASSQGFGTEAFF; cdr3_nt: TGCGCCAGCAGTCAGGGATTTGGCACTGAAGCTTTCTTT
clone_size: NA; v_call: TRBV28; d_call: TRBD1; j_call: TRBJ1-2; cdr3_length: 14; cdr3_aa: CASSLTGVGDGYTF; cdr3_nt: TGTGCCAGCAGTTTAACAGGGGTAGGCGATGGCTACACCTTC
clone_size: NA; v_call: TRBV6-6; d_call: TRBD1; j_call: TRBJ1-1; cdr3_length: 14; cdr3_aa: CASSYRDRRSEAFF; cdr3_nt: TGTGCCAGCAGTTACCGGGACAGACGATCTGAAGCTTTCTTT